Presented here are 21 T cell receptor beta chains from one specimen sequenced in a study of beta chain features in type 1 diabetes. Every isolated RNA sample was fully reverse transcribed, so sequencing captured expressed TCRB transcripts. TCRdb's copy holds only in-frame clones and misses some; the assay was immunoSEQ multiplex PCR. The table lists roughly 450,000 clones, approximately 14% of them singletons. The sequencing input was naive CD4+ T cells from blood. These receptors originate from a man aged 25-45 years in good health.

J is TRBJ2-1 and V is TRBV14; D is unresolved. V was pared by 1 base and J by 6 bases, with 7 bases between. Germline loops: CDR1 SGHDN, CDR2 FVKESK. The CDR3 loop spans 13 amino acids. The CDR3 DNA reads TGTGCCAGCAGCCAAGTCACCGGCAATGAGCAGTTCTTC. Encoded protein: CASSQVTGNEQFF.

The CDR3 is CASSLKGNYEQYF. The CDR3 bases are TGTGCCAGCAGCTTAAAGGGTAACTACGAGCAGTACTTC. The chain recombines TRBV7-2 with TRBJ2-7; unclear D gene. CDR3 length: 13 amino acids. V lost 2 bases to trimming and J lost 3 bases, with 8 bases between them. Germline values: CDR1 SGHTA, CDR2 FQGNSA.

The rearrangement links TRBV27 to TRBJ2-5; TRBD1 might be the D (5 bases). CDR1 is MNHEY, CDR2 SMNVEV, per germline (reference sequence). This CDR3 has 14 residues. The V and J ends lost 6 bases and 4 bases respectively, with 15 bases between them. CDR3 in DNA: TGTGCCAGCAGAAGGACAATGGGTATAGAGACCCAGTACTTC. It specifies CASRRTMGIETQYF.

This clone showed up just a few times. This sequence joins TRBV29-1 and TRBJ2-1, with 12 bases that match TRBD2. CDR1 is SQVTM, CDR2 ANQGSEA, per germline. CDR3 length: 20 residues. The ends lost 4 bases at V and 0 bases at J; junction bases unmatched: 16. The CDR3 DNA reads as TGCAGCGTTGGCGGGACCCCCGGGACTAGCGGGTCGAGCTCCTACAATGAGCAGTTCTTC. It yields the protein CSVGGTPGTSGSSSYNEQFF.

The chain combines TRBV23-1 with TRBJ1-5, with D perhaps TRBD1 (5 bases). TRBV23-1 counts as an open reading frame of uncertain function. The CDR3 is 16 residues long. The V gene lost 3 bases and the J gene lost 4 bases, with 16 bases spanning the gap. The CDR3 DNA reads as TGCGCCAGCAGTCACCCCAGGCAGGGATGGAATCAGCCCCAGCATTTT. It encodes CASSHPRQGWNQPQHF.

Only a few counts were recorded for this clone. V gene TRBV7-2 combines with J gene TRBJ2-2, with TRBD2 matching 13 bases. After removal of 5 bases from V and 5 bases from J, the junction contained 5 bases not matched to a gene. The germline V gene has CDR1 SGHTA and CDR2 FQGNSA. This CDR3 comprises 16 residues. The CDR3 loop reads CASSPGLAGRTGELFF. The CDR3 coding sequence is TGTGCCAGCAGCCCGGGACTAGCGGGGAGGACCGGGGAGCTGTTTTTT.

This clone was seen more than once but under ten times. DNA of the CDR3: TGTGCCAGCAGTTCCGGGACTAGCCATATCCCCGAGCAGTACGTC. It encodes CASSSGTSHIPEQYV. The V call is TRBV28, the J call TRBJ2-7; TRBD2 aligns across 9 bases. The CDR3 covers 15 residues. V shed 4 bases, J shed 6 bases, and the junction held 10 bases outside the gene matches. CDR1 is MDHEN, CDR2 SYDVKM, per germline.

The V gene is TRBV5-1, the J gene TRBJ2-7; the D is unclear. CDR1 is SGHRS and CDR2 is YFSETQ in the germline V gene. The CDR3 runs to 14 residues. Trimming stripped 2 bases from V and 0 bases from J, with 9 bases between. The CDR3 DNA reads TGCGCCAGCAGCTTTACTGGCGGCTCCTACGAGCAGTACTTC. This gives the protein CASSFTGGSYEQYF.

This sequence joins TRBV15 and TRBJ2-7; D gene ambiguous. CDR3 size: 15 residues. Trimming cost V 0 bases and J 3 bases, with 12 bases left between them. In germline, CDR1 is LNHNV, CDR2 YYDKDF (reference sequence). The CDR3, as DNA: TGTGCCACCAGCAGAGACACAGATCTCAACTACGAGCAGTACTTC. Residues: CATSRDTDLNYEQYF.

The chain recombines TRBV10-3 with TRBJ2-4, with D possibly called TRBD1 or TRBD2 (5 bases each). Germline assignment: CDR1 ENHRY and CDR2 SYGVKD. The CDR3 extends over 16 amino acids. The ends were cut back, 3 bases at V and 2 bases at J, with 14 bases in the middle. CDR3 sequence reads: CAISEQAVATKNIQYF. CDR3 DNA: TGTGCCATCAGTGAACAGGCCGTAGCGACCAAAAACATTCAGTACTTC.

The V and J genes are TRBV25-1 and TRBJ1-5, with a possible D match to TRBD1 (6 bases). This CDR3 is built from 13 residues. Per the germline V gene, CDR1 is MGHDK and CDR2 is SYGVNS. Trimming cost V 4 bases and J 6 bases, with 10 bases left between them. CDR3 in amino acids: CASSAGEIQPQHF. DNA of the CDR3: TGTGCCAGCAGTGCAGGGGAAATTCAGCCCCAGCATTTT.

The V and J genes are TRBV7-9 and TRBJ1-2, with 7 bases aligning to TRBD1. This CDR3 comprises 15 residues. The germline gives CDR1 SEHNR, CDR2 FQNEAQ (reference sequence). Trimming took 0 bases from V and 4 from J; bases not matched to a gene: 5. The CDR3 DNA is TGTGCCAGCAGCTTAGCCCAGACAGGGTTCTATGGCTACACCTTC. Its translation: CASSLAQTGFYGYTF.

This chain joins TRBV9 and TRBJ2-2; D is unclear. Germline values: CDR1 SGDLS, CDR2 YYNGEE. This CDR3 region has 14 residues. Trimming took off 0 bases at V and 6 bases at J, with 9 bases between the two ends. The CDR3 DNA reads TGTGCCAGCAGCGTAGTTCTGACACCCGGGGAGCTGTTTTTT. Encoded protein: CASSVVLTPGELFF.

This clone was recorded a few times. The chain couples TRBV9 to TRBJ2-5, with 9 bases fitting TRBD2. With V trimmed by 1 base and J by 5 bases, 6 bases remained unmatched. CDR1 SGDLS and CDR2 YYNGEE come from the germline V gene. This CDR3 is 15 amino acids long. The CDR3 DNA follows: TGTGCCAGCAGCGTAAAGGGACTAGCCGGGGAGACCCAGTACTTC. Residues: CASSVKGLAGETQYF. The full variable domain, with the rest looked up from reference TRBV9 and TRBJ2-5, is DSGVTQTPKHLITATGQRVTLRCSPRSGDLSVYWYQQSLDQGLQFLIQYYNGEERAKGNILERFSAQQFPDLHSELNLSSLELGDSALYFCASSVKGLAGETQYFGPGTRLLVL.

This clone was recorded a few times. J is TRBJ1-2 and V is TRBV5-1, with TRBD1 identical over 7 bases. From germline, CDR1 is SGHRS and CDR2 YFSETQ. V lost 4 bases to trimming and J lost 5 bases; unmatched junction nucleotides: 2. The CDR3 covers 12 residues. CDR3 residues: CASSPQGYGYTF. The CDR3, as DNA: TGCGCCAGCAGCCCACAGGGGTATGGCTACACCTTC.

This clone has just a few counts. The CDR3 sequence: CASSPRRLGTGDNEQFF. The CDR3 region has the DNA TGTGCCAGCAGCCCCCGGAGGCTCGGGACAGGTGACAATGAGCAGTTCTTC. This chain links TRBV7-9 with TRBJ2-1, with 8 bases identical to TRBD1. V gave up 5 bases and J gave up 5 bases; unmatched junction bases: 14. The CDR3 loop spans 17 amino acids. Germline V gene data show CDR1 as SEHNR and CDR2 as FQNEAQ (reference sequence).

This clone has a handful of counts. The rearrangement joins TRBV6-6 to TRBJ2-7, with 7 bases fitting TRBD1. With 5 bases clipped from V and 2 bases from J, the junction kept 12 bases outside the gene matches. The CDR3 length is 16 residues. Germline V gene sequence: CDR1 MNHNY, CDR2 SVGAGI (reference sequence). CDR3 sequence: CASSRARDSYAYEQYF. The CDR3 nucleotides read TGTGCCAGCAGTCGGGCACGGGACAGCTATGCCTACGAGCAGTACTTC.

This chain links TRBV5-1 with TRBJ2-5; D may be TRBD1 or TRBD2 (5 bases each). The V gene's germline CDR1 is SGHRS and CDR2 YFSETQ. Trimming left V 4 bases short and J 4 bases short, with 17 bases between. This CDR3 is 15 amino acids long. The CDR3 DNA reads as TGCGCCAGCAGCCAAGTATGGGGCGCGGGAGAGACCCAGTACTTC. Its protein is CASSQVWGAGETQYF.

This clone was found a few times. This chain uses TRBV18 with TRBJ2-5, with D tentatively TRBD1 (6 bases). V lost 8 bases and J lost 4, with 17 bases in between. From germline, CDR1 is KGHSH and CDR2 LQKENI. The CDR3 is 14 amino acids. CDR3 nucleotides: TGTGCCAGCCTGCCGGACAGTCGGGGAGAGACCCAGTACTTC. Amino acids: CASLPDSRGETQYF.

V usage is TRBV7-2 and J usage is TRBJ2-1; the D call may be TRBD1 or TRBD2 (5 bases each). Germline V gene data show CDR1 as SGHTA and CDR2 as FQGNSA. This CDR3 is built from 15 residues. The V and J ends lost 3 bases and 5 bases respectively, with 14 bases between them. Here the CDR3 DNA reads TGTGCCAGCAGCTTGACCGGGACCACCAACAATGAGCAGTTCTTC. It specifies CASSLTGTTNNEQFF.

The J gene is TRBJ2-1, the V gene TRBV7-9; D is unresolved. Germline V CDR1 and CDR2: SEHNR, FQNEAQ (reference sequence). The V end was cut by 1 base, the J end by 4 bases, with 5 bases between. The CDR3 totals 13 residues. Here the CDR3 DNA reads TGTGCCAGCAGCTTAGGGCAATACAATGAGCAGTTCTTC. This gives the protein CASSLGQYNEQFF.